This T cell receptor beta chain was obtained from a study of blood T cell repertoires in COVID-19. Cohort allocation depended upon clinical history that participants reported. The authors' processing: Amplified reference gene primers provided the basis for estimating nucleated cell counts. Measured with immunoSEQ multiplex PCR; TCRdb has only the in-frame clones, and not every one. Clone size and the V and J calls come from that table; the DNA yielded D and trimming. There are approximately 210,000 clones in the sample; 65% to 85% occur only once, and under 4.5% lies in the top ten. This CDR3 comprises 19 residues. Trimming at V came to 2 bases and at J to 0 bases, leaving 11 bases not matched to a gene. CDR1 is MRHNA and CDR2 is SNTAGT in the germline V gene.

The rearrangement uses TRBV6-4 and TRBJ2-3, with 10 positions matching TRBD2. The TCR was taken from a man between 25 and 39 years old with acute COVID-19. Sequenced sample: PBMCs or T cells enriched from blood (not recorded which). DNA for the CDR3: TGTGCCAGCAGTGACCAGGTAGCGGGGGGCACTTCTAGCACAGATACGCAGTATTTT. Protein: CASSDQVAGGTSSTDTQYF.